Listed below are T cell receptor beta chains from one sample, sequenced in a study of T cell responses to AZD1222 COVID-19 vaccine. The method was immunoSEQ multiplex PCR; TCRdb's version includes in-frame clones alone and lacks a portion of them. This repertoire shows 250,000 or so clones, 90% to 95% found once; its top ten account for around 0.57%. The sequencing used peripheral blood, collected on day 0 of AZD1222 vaccination. Source of these receptors: an adult in good health. CDR3s include the opening cysteine and the closing phenylalanine or tryptophan. The order of the fields is clone size, V gene, D gene, J gene, CDR3 DNA, CDR3 protein. The D gene is left open where the match is weak. Size values are once, few and many counts, or a class for expanded clones, and some rows have none.

>once|TRBV2|TRBD1|TRBJ1-5
TGTGCCAGCACACAGGGGGGCAATCAGCCCCAGCATTTT
CASTQGGNQPQHF
>NA|TRBV10-3|TRBD1|TRBJ2-6
TGTGCCATCAGTACCGGGACAGGGGGACTTTCTGGGGCCAACGTCCTGACTTTC
CAISTGTGGLSGANVLTF
>NA|TRBV12-3/TRBV12-4|NA|TRBJ2-1
TGTGCCAGCACGCCCAGCGCCTACAATGAGCAGTTCTTC
CASTPSAYNEQFF
>NA|TRBV12-2|NA|TRBJ2-2
TGTGCAAGTCGTTACTCAATACTGAACACCGGGGAGCTGTTTTTT
CASRYSILNTGELFF
>once|TRBV5-1|NA|TRBJ1-1
TGCGCCAGCAGCCCTGGACGGGGAAACACTGAAGCTTTCTTT
CASSPGRGNTEAFF
>NA|TRBV15|NA|TRBJ1-1
TGTGCCACCAGCGGTCGGCCTTTCATGAACACTGAAGCTTTCTTT
CATSGRPFMNTEAFF
>once|TRBV2|NA|TRBJ1-5
TGTGCCAGCACCTCCGCGGGATTAAATCAGCCCCAGCATTTT
CASTSAGLNQPQHF
>NA|TRBV11-2|NA|TRBJ1-2
TGTGCCAGCAGCCCGAGCCCGGGGAGAGGCTACACCTTC
CASSPSPGRGYTF
>NA|TRBV19|TRBD2|TRBJ2-1
TGTGCCAGTAGTATACTAACTAGCGGGGTGGATGAGCAGTTCTTC
CASSILTSGVDEQFF
>NA|TRBV7-6|TRBD1|TRBJ1-3
TGTGCCAGCAGCTCCGGACAGGGGAGCTCTGGAAACACCATATATTTT
CASSSGQGSSGNTIYF
>NA|TRBV5-1|TRBD1|TRBJ1-4
TGCGCCAGCAGCGGGGACAGCCTGGGGGCTAATGAAAAACTGTTTTTT
CASSGDSLGANEKLFF
>NA|TRBV7-2|TRBD1|TRBJ1-6
TGTGCCAGCAGCCCACAGGGGAGGGATTCACCCCTCCACTTT
CASSPQGRDSPLHF
>NA|TRBV5-1|NA|TRBJ1-1
TGCGCCAGCAGCTTGGTTTGGGGAACTGAAGCTTTCTTT
CASSLVWGTEAFF
>NA|TRBV5-1|TRBD2|TRBJ2-1
TGCGCCAGCAGCCCGGGGGCAGCGGGAGTAAGGGGGAGGCTCAATGAGCAGTTCTTC
CASSPGAAGVRGRLNEQFF
>NA|TRBV7-8|NA|TRBJ2-7
TGTGCCAGCAGCTCGTCACAGACCGGGACCCAGCCCTACGAGCAGTACTTC
CASSSSQTGTQPYEQYF
>NA|TRBV7-8|NA|TRBJ1-1
TGTGCCAGCAGCCCAATTGACAGCGAAAGGACTGAAGCTTTCTTT
CASSPIDSERTEAFF
>NA|TRBV14|NA|TRBJ1-1
TGTGCCAGCAGCCCCAGGGACCGTCTCTTCTTT
CASSPRDRLFF
>NA|TRBV7-7|NA|TRBJ2-6
TGTGCCAGCAGCTTCCCCTTTGGGGCCAACGTCCTGACTTTC
CASSFPFGANVLTF